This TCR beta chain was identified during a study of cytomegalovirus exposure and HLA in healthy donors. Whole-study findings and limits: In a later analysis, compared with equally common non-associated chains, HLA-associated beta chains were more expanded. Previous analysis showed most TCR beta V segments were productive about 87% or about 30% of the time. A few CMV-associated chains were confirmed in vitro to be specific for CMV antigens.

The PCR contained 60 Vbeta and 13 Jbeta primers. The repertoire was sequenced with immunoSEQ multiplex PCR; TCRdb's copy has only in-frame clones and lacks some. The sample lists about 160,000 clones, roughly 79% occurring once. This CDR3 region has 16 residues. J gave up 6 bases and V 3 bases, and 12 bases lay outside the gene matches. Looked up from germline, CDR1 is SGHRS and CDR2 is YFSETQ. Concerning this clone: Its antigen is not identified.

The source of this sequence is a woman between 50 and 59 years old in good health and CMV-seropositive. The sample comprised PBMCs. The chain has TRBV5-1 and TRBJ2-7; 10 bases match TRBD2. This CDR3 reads CASSSLAGAIHGEQYF. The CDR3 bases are TGCGCCAGCAGCTCTCTAGCGGGGGCCATTCACGGCGAGCAGTACTTC.